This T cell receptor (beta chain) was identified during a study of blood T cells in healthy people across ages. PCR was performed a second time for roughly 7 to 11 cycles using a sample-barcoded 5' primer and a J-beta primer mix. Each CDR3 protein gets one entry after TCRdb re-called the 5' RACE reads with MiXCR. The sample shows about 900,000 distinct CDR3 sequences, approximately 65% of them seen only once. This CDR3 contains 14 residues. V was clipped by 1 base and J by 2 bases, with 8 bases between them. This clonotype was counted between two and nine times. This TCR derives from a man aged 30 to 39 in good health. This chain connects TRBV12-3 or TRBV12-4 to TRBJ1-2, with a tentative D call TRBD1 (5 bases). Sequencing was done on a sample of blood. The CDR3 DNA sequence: TGTGCCAGCAGTTTAGAGCGGGGGAACTATGGCTACACCTTC. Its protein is CASSLERGNYGYTF.